The T cell receptor beta chain under discussion was sequenced for a study of shared clonotypes between healthy human individuals. This CDR3 region has 12 residues. Germline V gives CDR1 MGHDK, CDR2 SYGVNS. V was trimmed by 8 bases and J by 7 bases, leaving 12 bases between them. Clones were read by immunoSEQ multiplex PCR, and TCRdb kept only the in-frame ones, dropping some. The sample has around 600,000 clones; approximately 97% are singletons. Sequences were obtained from naive CD4+ T cells sorted from blood. The subset: CD45RA+ positively selected. V is TRBV25-1 and J is TRBJ1-5, with a weak D call TRBD1 (5 bases). The TCR sequence derives from a woman in her 30s in good health. CDR3 loop: CASRGGDQPQHF. Written as DNA, the CDR3 is TGTGCCAGCCGTGGGGGTGACCAGCCCCAGCATTTT.